This TCR beta chain emerged from a study of identifying expanded T cells in peripheral blood. TCRdb keeps only in-frame clones here, not all; method: immunoSEQ multiplex PCR. The data hold around 85,000 clones, with more than 75% observed a single time. The CDR3 has 13 amino acids. Germline V gene sequence: CDR1 SGHDT, CDR2 YYEEEE. V gave up 0 bases and J gave up 7 bases, with 11 bases separating them. This clonotype was obtained from a person aged 18 to 75 in good health. The chain is built from TRBV5-6 and TRBJ2-7, with D tentatively TRBD1 or TRBD2 (5 bases each). The sample taken for sequencing was blood. CDR3 residues: CASSLERGGEQYF. The CDR3 DNA sequence: TGTGCCAGCAGCTTGGAGAGGGGCGGGGAGCAGTACTTC.